This TCR beta chain originates from a study of T cells in narcolepsy. Study context: Patients with NT1 or NT2 and healthy control donors were enrolled. Study-level results: Autoreactive HCRT-specific and TRIB2-specific clonotypes were marked in same-patient CSF-versus-blood CD4+ comparisons. Blood of same and different patients, but not healthy controls, reportedly held recurring autoreactive clonotypes.

Produced via immunoSEQ multiplex PCR; TCRdb's table is partial and in-frame only. Among about 10,000 clones, about 75% were seen once, and the ten largest hold over 20%. This clone came up a few times. As yet, its antigen is unknown. This CDR3 comprises 12 residues. Germline CDR1 is PRHDT and CDR2 is FYEKMQ (reference sequence). Between the trimmed V and J ends, which lost 5 bases and 0 bases, there was a span of 5 bases. This chain connects TRBV13 to TRBJ2-7; D gene unclear. The receptor was derived from a human donor with narcolepsy. What was sequenced was CD45RA- memory CD8+ T cells from PBMCs. CDR3 nucleotide sequence: TGTGCCAGCAGCGCACTCTCCTACGAGCAGTACTTC. Amino acids: CASSALSYEQYF.